What follows are 2 T cell receptor beta chains derived from one specimen sequenced in a study of T cell responses to AZD1222 COVID-19 vaccine. TCRdb's table, derived via immunoSEQ multiplex PCR, lists solely in-frame clones and lacks some. Of 150,000 or so clones listed, around 90% are singletons. This specimen consisted of peripheral blood, obtained on day 0 of AZD1222 vaccination. Receptors originate from an adult in good health.

This sequence joins TRBV7-3 and TRBJ1-6; D unresolved. Germline CDR1 and CDR2: SGHTA and FQGTGA. V dropped 5 bases and J dropped 4 bases, with 6 bases sitting between them. CDR3 length: 13 amino acids. The CDR3 region is CASSTTYNSPLHF. The CDR3 nucleotides are TGTGCCAGCAGCACGACATATAATTCACCCCTCCACTTT. Based on the CDR3 plus reference TRBV7-3 and TRBJ1-6, the full variable domain is GAGVSQTPSNKVTEKGKYVELRCDPISGHTALYWYRQSLGQGPEFLIYFQGTGAADDSGLPNDRFFAVRPEGSVSTLKIQRTERGDSAVYLCASSTTYNSPLHFGNGTRLTVT.

V gene TRBV6-6 combines with J gene TRBJ1-2, with D possibly TRBD1 on 6 matching bases. Germline V gives CDR1 MNHNY, CDR2 SVGAGI (reference sequence). Trimming took off 6 bases at V and 5 bases at J, with 13 bases between the two ends. The CDR3 runs 13 residues. CDR3 sequence reads: CASRPGTLYGYTF. In DNA, the CDR3 is TGTGCCAGCAGGCCCGGGACACTTTATGGCTACACCTTC.